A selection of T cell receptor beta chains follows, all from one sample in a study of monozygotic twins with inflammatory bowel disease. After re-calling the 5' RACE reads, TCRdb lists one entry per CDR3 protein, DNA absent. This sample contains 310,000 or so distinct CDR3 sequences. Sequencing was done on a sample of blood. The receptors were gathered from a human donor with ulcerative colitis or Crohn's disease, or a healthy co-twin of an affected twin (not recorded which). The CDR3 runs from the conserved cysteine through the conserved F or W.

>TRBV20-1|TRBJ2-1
CSADLVLKAGRSYNEQFF
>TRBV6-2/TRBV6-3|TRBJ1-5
CASSYRTGIQPQHF
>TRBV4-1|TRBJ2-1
CASSRGGSYNEQFF
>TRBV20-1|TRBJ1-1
CSARAPRGLNTEAFF
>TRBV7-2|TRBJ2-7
CASSSPWTGDYEQYF
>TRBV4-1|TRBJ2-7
CASSRDFGSYEQYF
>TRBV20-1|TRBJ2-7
CSAEGGERDSYEQYF
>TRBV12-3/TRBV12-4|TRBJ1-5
CASTPGRSNQPQHF
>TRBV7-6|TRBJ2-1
CASSLEGTSGYNEQFF
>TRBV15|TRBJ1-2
CATSRDTGSGSYTF
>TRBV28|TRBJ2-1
CASSTPDLQFF
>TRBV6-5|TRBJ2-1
CASSSPTSGRYNEQFF
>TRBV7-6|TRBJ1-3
CASSQSISTGNTIYF
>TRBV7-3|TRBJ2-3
CASSSIAPSTDTQYF
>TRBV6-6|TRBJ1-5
CASSTTGGDQPQHF
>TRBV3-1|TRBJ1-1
CASSQDKGMTEAFF
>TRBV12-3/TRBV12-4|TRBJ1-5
CASSFWDGDQPQHF
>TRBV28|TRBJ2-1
CASSPRGGGSNEQFF
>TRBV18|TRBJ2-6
CASSPDKAGANVLTF
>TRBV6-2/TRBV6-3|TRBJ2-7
CASSGTETYEQYF
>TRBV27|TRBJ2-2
CASSSTGQSNTGELFF
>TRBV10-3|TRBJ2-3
CAISETAGHYTDTQYF
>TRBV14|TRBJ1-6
CASSQRGSYNSPLHF
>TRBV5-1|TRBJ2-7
CASSLTGGGAYEQYF
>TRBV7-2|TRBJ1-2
CASSLDLRGARDGYTF
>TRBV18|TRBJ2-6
CASSPGLPSSGANVLTF
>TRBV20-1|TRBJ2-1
CSASSGRYNEQFF
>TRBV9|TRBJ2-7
CASSAGNSQTYEQYF
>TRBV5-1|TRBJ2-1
CASSTTGTSRYNEQFF